Listed below are T cell receptor beta chains from one sample, sequenced in a study of blood T cell repertoires in COVID-19. This table comes from immunoSEQ multiplex PCR, and its TCRdb copy is limited to in-frame clones, with some not included. The top ten hold 7.3% of the sample, which has 150,000 to 170,000 clones, roughly four fifths seen once. Material: PBMCs or T cells enriched from blood (not recorded which). The receptors stem from a man aged 50 or older who had recovered from COVID-19. Each CDR3 is given with its conserved first and last residue. The order of the fields is clone size, D gene, J gene, V gene, CDR3 protein, CDR3 DNA. The D gene is left open where the match is weak. Not every row has a clone size; where given, it reads once, few, many or a size class.

clone_size: NA
d_call: TRBD1
j_call: TRBJ1-4
v_call: TRBV9
cdr3_aa: CASSPEGAVNEKLFF
cdr3_nt: TGTGCCAGCAGCCCGGAGGGGGCGGTTAATGAAAAACTGTTTTTT

clone_size: NA
d_call: NA
j_call: TRBJ1-1
v_call: TRBV7-3
cdr3_aa: CASSPSGRMNTEAFF
cdr3_nt: TGTGCCAGCAGCCCCTCGGGGAGGATGAACACTGAAGCTTTCTTT

clone_size: NA
d_call: NA
j_call: TRBJ1-1
v_call: TRBV5-1
cdr3_aa: CASSSDGRTEAFF
cdr3_nt: TGCGCCAGCAGCTCCGACGGGAGAACTGAAGCTTTCTTT

clone_size: NA
d_call: TRBD2
j_call: TRBJ2-7
v_call: TRBV2
cdr3_aa: CASTRGLAGVSEQYF
cdr3_nt: TGTGCCAGCACCCGGGGACTAGCGGGGGTTTCCGAGCAGTACTTC

clone_size: NA
d_call: TRBD2
j_call: TRBJ2-5
v_call: TRBV5-5
cdr3_aa: CASSFSGGETQYF
cdr3_nt: TGTGCCAGCAGCTTTAGCGGGGGCGAGACCCAGTACTTC

clone_size: NA
d_call: NA
j_call: TRBJ2-7
v_call: TRBV27
cdr3_aa: CASSLWGGYEQYF
cdr3_nt: TGTGCCAGCAGTTTATGGGGCGGCTACGAGCAGTACTTC

clone_size: NA
d_call: NA
j_call: TRBJ1-1
v_call: TRBV7-9
cdr3_aa: CASSSNPGANTEAFF
cdr3_nt: TGTGCCAGCAGCTCTAACCCGGGAGCCAACACTGAAGCTTTCTTT

clone_size: NA
d_call: NA
j_call: TRBJ2-1
v_call: TRBV7-2
cdr3_aa: CASSLDRVRDEQFF
cdr3_nt: TGTGCCAGCAGCTTAGATCGGGTGAGGGATGAGCAGTTCTTC

clone_size: NA
d_call: NA
j_call: TRBJ1-2
v_call: TRBV10-2
cdr3_aa: CASSTTPGYGYTF
cdr3_nt: TGCGCCAGCAGTACCACACCGGGCTATGGCTACACCTTC

clone_size: NA
d_call: TRBD1
j_call: TRBJ1-2
v_call: TRBV18
cdr3_aa: CASSPPDRGHYGYTF
cdr3_nt: TGTGCCAGCTCACCCCCGGACAGGGGCCACTATGGCTACACCTTC

clone_size: NA
d_call: NA
j_call: TRBJ1-1
v_call: TRBV5-1
cdr3_aa: CASSYRVGTEAFF
cdr3_nt: TGCGCCAGCAGCTACAGGGTAGGCACTGAAGCTTTCTTT

clone_size: NA
d_call: TRBD1
j_call: TRBJ1-3
v_call: TRBV5-6
cdr3_aa: CASSVRTGPGNTIYF
cdr3_nt: TGTGCCAGCAGCGTTAGGACAGGTCCTGGAAACACCATATATTTT

clone_size: NA
d_call: NA
j_call: TRBJ1-2
v_call: TRBV3-1/TRBV3-2
cdr3_aa: CASSLSDRNYGYTF
cdr3_nt: TGTGCCAGCAGCCTTTCGGACAGAAACTATGGCTACACCTTC

clone_size: NA
d_call: NA
j_call: TRBJ1-2
v_call: TRBV27
cdr3_aa: CASSLRGFTYGYTF
cdr3_nt: TGTGCCAGCAGTTTAAGGGGTTTCACCTATGGCTACACCTTC

clone_size: few
d_call: NA
j_call: TRBJ1-1
v_call: TRBV11-2
cdr3_aa: CASSLKANTEAFF
cdr3_nt: TGTGCCAGCAGCTTAAAAGCGAACACTGAAGCTTTCTTT

clone_size: NA
d_call: TRBD1
j_call: TRBJ2-1
v_call: TRBV5-1
cdr3_aa: CASSIGQGYEQFF
cdr3_nt: TGCGCCAGCAGCATAGGACAGGGCTATGAGCAGTTCTTC

clone_size: NA
d_call: NA
j_call: TRBJ2-5
v_call: TRBV3-1/TRBV3-2
cdr3_aa: CASSQGAELRVTQYF
cdr3_nt: TGTGCCAGCAGCCAGGGAGCGGAGCTTAGGGTGACCCAGTACTTC

clone_size: NA
d_call: TRBD2
j_call: TRBJ2-2
v_call: TRBV3-1/TRBV3-2
cdr3_aa: CASSQDPRTSGELFF
cdr3_nt: TGTGCCAGCAGCCAAGACCCCAGGACTAGCGGGGAGCTGTTTTTT

clone_size: NA
d_call: NA
j_call: TRBJ2-7
v_call: TRBV7-8
cdr3_aa: CASSPRPGLSSYEQYF
cdr3_nt: TGTGCCAGCAGCCCGCGGCCGGGATTAAGCTCCTACGAGCAGTACTTC

clone_size: NA
d_call: NA
j_call: TRBJ2-2
v_call: TRBV14
cdr3_aa: CASSLRSGLGGTGELFF
cdr3_nt: TGTGCCAGCAGCCTTAGGAGCGGACTAGGGGGCACCGGGGAGCTGTTTTTT

clone_size: once
d_call: NA
j_call: TRBJ1-4
v_call: TRBV7-2
cdr3_aa: CASSSRRGEKLFF
cdr3_nt: TGTGCCAGCAGCTCTCGGAGGGGAGAAAAACTGTTTTTT

clone_size: NA
d_call: TRBD1
j_call: TRBJ2-4
v_call: TRBV6-5
cdr3_aa: CASSRDRNIQYF
cdr3_nt: TGTGCCAGCAGCCGGGACAGAAACATTCAGTACTTC

clone_size: once
d_call: TRBD1
j_call: TRBJ2-1
v_call: TRBV5-1
cdr3_aa: CASSSGQVRGEQFF
cdr3_nt: TGCGCCAGCAGTTCGGGACAGGTTAGGGGTGAGCAGTTCTTC

clone_size: NA
d_call: TRBD1
j_call: TRBJ2-3
v_call: TRBV7-9
cdr3_aa: CASSRTGGWDTQYF
cdr3_nt: TGTGCCAGCAGCCGGACAGGGGGTTGGGATACGCAGTATTTT

clone_size: NA
d_call: NA
j_call: TRBJ1-1
v_call: TRBV7-2
cdr3_aa: CASSLNGGRVGTEAFF
cdr3_nt: TGTGCCAGCAGCTTAAATGGAGGGCGGGTGGGGACTGAAGCTTTCTTT

clone_size: few
d_call: TRBD2
j_call: TRBJ2-7
v_call: TRBV3-1/TRBV3-2
cdr3_aa: CASSQVRASGAGEQYF
cdr3_nt: TGTGCCAGCAGCCAAGTAAGGGCTAGCGGGGCGGGGGAGCAGTACTTC

clone_size: NA
d_call: NA
j_call: TRBJ1-4
v_call: TRBV24-1
cdr3_aa: CATSDLTGLGEKLFF
cdr3_nt: TGTGCCACCAGTGATTTGACAGGGTTGGGTGAAAAACTGTTTTTT

clone_size: once
d_call: NA
j_call: TRBJ1-5
v_call: TRBV7-9
cdr3_aa: CASSFTGNHQPQHF
cdr3_nt: TGTGCCAGCAGCTTCACAGGGAACCATCAGCCCCAGCATTTT

clone_size: NA
d_call: NA
j_call: TRBJ1-5
v_call: TRBV4-1
cdr3_aa: CASSQVIGGSNQPQHF
cdr3_nt: TGCGCCAGCAGCCAAGTTATAGGGGGTAGCAATCAGCCCCAGCATTTT

clone_size: NA
d_call: NA
j_call: TRBJ2-2
v_call: TRBV9
cdr3_aa: CASSSGQVLLGELFF
cdr3_nt: TGTGCCAGCAGTAGCGGACAGGTTCTTCTCGGGGAGCTGTTTTTT

clone_size: NA
d_call: NA
j_call: TRBJ1-3
v_call: TRBV29-1
cdr3_aa: CSAGHSGNTIYF
cdr3_nt: TGCAGCGCCGGACATAGTGGAAACACCATATATTTT

clone_size: NA
d_call: TRBD1
j_call: TRBJ1-5
v_call: TRBV5-8
cdr3_aa: CASSSVGGKQPQHF
cdr3_nt: TGTGCCAGCAGCTCCGTAGGGGGCAAGCAGCCCCAGCATTTT

clone_size: NA
d_call: NA
j_call: TRBJ2-7
v_call: TRBV6-1
cdr3_aa: CASSEGALRYEQYF
cdr3_nt: TGTGCCAGCAGCGAAGGGGCCTTACGCTACGAGCAGTACTTC

clone_size: NA
d_call: NA
j_call: TRBJ2-1
v_call: TRBV18
cdr3_aa: CASSPGSLGTNEQFF
cdr3_nt: TGTGCCAGCTCACCAGGATCCCTGGGGACAAATGAGCAGTTCTTC

clone_size: NA
d_call: NA
j_call: TRBJ2-3
v_call: TRBV6-2/TRBV6-3
cdr3_aa: CASSPRSTGDTQYF
cdr3_nt: TGTGCCAGCAGTCCCCGGAGTACCGGGGATACGCAGTATTTT

clone_size: NA
d_call: NA
j_call: TRBJ1-3
v_call: TRBV27
cdr3_aa: CASSLSGGGTNTIYF
cdr3_nt: TGTGCCAGCAGTTTATCGGGCGGGGGGACAAACACCATATATTTT

clone_size: NA
d_call: NA
j_call: TRBJ2-7
v_call: TRBV30
cdr3_aa: CAWSSFYEQYF
cdr3_nt: TGTGCCTGGAGCAGTTTCTACGAGCAGTACTTC

clone_size: NA
d_call: NA
j_call: TRBJ2-1
v_call: TRBV7-2
cdr3_aa: CASSFRRTVDNEQFF
cdr3_nt: TGTGCCAGCAGCTTCCGACGGACAGTGGACAATGAGCAGTTCTTC

clone_size: NA
d_call: NA
j_call: TRBJ2-3
v_call: TRBV5-6
cdr3_aa: CASSLITGGLSSTDTQYF
cdr3_nt: TGTGCCAGCAGCTTGATAACAGGGGGACTATCGAGCACAGATACGCAGTATTTT

clone_size: NA
d_call: TRBD2
j_call: TRBJ2-7
v_call: TRBV7-2
cdr3_aa: CASSEAGDLFEQYF
cdr3_nt: TGTGCCAGCAGCGAAGCGGGGGACCTCTTCGAGCAGTACTTC

clone_size: NA
d_call: NA
j_call: TRBJ2-5
v_call: TRBV12-5
cdr3_aa: CASGLAGGAGETQYF
cdr3_nt: TGTGCTAGTGGTTTGGCGGGGGGCGCGGGGGAGACCCAGTACTTC

clone_size: NA
d_call: TRBD1
j_call: TRBJ1-6
v_call: TRBV7-9
cdr3_aa: CASRPNRGDNSPLHF
cdr3_nt: TGTGCCAGCAGGCCAAACAGGGGAGATAATTCACCCCTCCACTTT

clone_size: NA
d_call: NA
j_call: TRBJ2-1
v_call: TRBV7-6
cdr3_aa: CASSLGLYNEQFF
cdr3_nt: TGTGCCAGCAGCTTAGGACTATACAATGAGCAGTTCTTC

clone_size: NA
d_call: NA
j_call: TRBJ1-1
v_call: TRBV7-2
cdr3_aa: CASSLAAGPTEAFF
cdr3_nt: TGTGCCAGCAGCTTGGCGGCCGGCCCCACTGAAGCTTTCTTT

clone_size: once
d_call: NA
j_call: TRBJ2-2
v_call: TRBV30
cdr3_aa: CAWSPRGPGRTGELFF
cdr3_nt: TGTGCCTGGAGTCCCAGAGGTCCAGGGCGGACCGGGGAGCTGTTTTTT

clone_size: NA
d_call: TRBD1
j_call: TRBJ2-7
v_call: TRBV10-1
cdr3_aa: CAVSGTVSYEQYF
cdr3_nt: TGCGCCGTCTCCGGGACAGTCTCCTACGAGCAGTACTTC

clone_size: NA
d_call: TRBD1
j_call: TRBJ1-1
v_call: TRBV9
cdr3_aa: CASSARDRGPMNTEAFF
cdr3_nt: TGTGCCAGCAGCGCACGGGACAGGGGGCCCATGAACACTGAAGCTTTCTTT

clone_size: NA
d_call: NA
j_call: TRBJ1-1
v_call: TRBV9
cdr3_aa: CASSVDGGRSEAFF
cdr3_nt: TGTGCCAGCAGCGTAGACGGGGGTCGGTCTGAAGCTTTCTTT

clone_size: NA
d_call: NA
j_call: TRBJ1-2
v_call: TRBV6-6
cdr3_aa: CASSSEGGDGYTF
cdr3_nt: TGTGCCAGCAGCTCGGAGGGGGGGGATGGCTACACCTTC

clone_size: NA
d_call: TRBD1
j_call: TRBJ1-4
v_call: TRBV6-1
cdr3_aa: CASSEAAWGQGEREKLFF
cdr3_nt: TGTGCCAGCAGTGAAGCGGCTTGGGGCCAGGGGGAGAGGGAAAAACTGTTTTTT

clone_size: once
d_call: TRBD1
j_call: TRBJ2-1
v_call: TRBV7-9
cdr3_aa: CASSLVTGGPYNEQFF
cdr3_nt: TGTGCCAGCAGCTTAGTGACAGGGGGCCCGTACAATGAGCAGTTCTTC

clone_size: NA
d_call: NA
j_call: TRBJ1-3
v_call: TRBV10-2
cdr3_aa: CATSDSPGNTIYF
cdr3_nt: TGCGCCACCTCGGACAGCCCTGGAAACACCATATATTTT

clone_size: NA
d_call: NA
j_call: TRBJ2-1
v_call: TRBV5-5
cdr3_aa: CASSLDIEQFF
cdr3_nt: TGTGCCAGCAGCTTGGACATTGAGCAGTTCTTC

clone_size: NA
d_call: TRBD1
j_call: TRBJ2-5
v_call: TRBV12-5
cdr3_aa: CASGPPTGQETQYF
cdr3_nt: TGTGCTAGTGGTCCACCGACAGGGCAAGAGACCCAGTACTTC

clone_size: few
d_call: TRBD1
j_call: TRBJ1-5
v_call: TRBV7-2
cdr3_aa: CASSIRGQQPQHF
cdr3_nt: TGTGCCAGCAGCATCAGGGGGCAGCAGCCCCAGCATTTT

clone_size: NA
d_call: NA
j_call: TRBJ2-3
v_call: TRBV5-1
cdr3_aa: CASREAGTSTDTQYF
cdr3_nt: TGCGCCAGCAGGGAAGCCGGGACTAGCACAGATACGCAGTATTTT

clone_size: NA
d_call: TRBD1
j_call: TRBJ1-4
v_call: TRBV5-1
cdr3_aa: CASSLMAGGSEKLFF
cdr3_nt: TGCGCCAGCAGCTTGATGGCAGGGGGGAGTGAAAAACTGTTTTTT

clone_size: NA
d_call: NA
j_call: TRBJ2-7
v_call: TRBV7-8
cdr3_aa: CASSSGSTYEQYF
cdr3_nt: TGTGCCAGCAGCTCCGGGTCGACCTACGAGCAGTACTTC

clone_size: NA
d_call: NA
j_call: TRBJ2-7
v_call: TRBV13
cdr3_aa: CASSLPGHYYEQYF
cdr3_nt: TGTGCCAGCAGTCTTCCGGGACATTACTACGAGCAGTACTTC

clone_size: few
d_call: NA
j_call: TRBJ1-1
v_call: TRBV5-4
cdr3_aa: CASSLGGWGTTEAFF
cdr3_nt: TGTGCCAGCAGCTTGGGGGGCTGGGGAACCACTGAAGCTTTCTTT